The 3 T cell receptor beta chains reported below all come from one sample, sequenced in a study of T cell responses to AZD1222 COVID-19 vaccine. Generated by immunoSEQ multiplex PCR, the TCRdb table keeps only in-frame clones and is missing some. This repertoire shows 150,000 to 200,000 clones, over 80% found once; its top ten account for about 1.2%. The sample consisted of peripheral blood, taken on day 0 of AZD1222 vaccination. These receptor sequences come from an adult in good health.

The rearrangement uses TRBV11-2 and TRBJ2-1, with D possibly TRBD1 on 6 matching bases. CDR1 is SGHAT, CDR2 FQNNGV, per germline. The V end was cut by 3 bases, the J end by 3 bases, with 12 bases between. This CDR3 has 15 amino acids. The DNA of the CDR3 is TGTGCCAGCAGCTTGGCACAGGGCCTCTACAATGAGCAGTTCTTC. It codes for CASSLAQGLYNEQFF.

The chain recombines TRBV7-7 with TRBJ1-1; D not resolved. With 5 bases removed from V and 3 bases from J, the gap between germline ends came to 10 bases. The CDR3 totals 13 residues. Germline loops: CDR1 SSHAT, CDR2 FNYEAQ (reference sequence). DNA of the CDR3: TGTGCCAGCAGCCCCTTACACGACACTGAAGCTTTCTTT. Translating it yields CASSPLHDTEAFF.

The rearrangement uses TRBV15 and TRBJ2-3, with TRBD2 matching over 10 bases. V shed 3 bases and J 1 base; nucleotides not matched to a gene: 1. The germline V gene has CDR1 LNHNV and CDR2 YYDKDF (reference sequence). This CDR3 spans 15 amino acids. In DNA form, the CDR3 reads TGTGCCACCAGCAGGGGGACTAGCGGCACAGATACGCAGTATTTT. It specifies CATSRGTSGTDTQYF.